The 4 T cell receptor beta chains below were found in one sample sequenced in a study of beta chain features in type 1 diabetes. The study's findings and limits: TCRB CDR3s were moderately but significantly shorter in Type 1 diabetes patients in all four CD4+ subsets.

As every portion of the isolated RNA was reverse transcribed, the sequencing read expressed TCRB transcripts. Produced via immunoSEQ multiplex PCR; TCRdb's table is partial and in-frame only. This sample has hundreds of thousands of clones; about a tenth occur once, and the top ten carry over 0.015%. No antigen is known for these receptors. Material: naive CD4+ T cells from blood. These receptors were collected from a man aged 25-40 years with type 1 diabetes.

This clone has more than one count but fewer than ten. DNA of the CDR3: TGTGCCAGCAGCACCGACGCGACAGGGGGAGGCTACACCTTC. Translation gives CASSTDATGGGYTF. This chain joins TRBV7-2 and TRBJ1-2, with 9 bases lining up with TRBD1. The germline CDR1 and CDR2 sequences are SGHTA and FQGNSA. Trimming at V came to 5 bases and at J to 8 bases, leaving 9 bases not matched to a gene. The CDR3 extends over 14 amino acids.

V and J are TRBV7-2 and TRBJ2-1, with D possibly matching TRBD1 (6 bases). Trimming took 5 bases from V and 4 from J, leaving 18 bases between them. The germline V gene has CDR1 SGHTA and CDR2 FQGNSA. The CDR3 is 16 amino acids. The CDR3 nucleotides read TGTGCCAGCAGCCCTATGTCCAGGGGAACTTACAATGAGCAGTTCTTC. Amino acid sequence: CASSPMSRGTYNEQFF.

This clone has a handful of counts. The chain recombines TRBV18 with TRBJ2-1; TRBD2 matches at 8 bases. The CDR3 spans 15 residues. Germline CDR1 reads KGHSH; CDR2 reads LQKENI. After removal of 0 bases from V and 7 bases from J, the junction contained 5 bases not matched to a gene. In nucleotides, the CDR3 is TGTGCCAGCTCACCACCCAGCGGGGGCCTGAATGAGCAGTTCTTC. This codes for CASSPPSGGLNEQFF.

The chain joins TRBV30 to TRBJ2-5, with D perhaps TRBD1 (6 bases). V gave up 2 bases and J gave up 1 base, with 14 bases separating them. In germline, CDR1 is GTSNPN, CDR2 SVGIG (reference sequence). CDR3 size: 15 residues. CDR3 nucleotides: TGTGCCTGGAGTCGGGACACCGGTATCCAAGAGACCCAGTACTTC. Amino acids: CAWSRDTGIQETQYF.